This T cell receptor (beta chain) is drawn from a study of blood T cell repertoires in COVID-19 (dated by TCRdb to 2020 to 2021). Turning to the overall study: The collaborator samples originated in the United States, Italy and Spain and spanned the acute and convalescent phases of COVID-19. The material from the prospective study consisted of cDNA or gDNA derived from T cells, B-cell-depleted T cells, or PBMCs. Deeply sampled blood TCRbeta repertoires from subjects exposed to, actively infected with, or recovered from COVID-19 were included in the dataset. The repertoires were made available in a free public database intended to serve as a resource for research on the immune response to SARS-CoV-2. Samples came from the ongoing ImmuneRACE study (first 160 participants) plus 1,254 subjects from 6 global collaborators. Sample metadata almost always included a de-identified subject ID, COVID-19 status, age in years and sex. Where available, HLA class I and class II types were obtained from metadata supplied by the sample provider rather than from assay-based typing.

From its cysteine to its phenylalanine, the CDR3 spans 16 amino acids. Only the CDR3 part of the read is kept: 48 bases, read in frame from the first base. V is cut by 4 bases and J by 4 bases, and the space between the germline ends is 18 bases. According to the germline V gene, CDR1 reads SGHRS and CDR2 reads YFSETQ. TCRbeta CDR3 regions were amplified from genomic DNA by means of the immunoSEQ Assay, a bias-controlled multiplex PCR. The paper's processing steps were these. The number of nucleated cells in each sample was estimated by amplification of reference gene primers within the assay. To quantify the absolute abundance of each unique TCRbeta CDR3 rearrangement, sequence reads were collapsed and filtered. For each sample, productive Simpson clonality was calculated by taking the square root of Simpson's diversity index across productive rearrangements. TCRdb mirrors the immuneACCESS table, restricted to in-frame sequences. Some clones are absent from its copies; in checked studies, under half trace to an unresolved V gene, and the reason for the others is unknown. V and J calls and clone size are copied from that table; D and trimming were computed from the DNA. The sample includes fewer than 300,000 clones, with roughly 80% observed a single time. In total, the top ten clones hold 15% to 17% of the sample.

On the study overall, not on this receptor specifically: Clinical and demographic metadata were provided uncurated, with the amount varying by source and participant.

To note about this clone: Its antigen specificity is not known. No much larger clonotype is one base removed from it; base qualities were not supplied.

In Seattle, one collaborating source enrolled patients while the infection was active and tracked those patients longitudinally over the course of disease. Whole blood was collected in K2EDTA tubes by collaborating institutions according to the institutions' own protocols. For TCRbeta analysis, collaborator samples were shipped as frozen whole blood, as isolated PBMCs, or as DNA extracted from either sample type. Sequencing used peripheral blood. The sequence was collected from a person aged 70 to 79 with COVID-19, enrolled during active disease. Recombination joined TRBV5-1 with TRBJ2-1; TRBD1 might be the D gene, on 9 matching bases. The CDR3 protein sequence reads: CASSVAGTGLYNEQFF. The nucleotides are TGCGCCAGCAGCGTAGCGGGGACAGGGCTTTACAATGAGCAGTTCTTC.